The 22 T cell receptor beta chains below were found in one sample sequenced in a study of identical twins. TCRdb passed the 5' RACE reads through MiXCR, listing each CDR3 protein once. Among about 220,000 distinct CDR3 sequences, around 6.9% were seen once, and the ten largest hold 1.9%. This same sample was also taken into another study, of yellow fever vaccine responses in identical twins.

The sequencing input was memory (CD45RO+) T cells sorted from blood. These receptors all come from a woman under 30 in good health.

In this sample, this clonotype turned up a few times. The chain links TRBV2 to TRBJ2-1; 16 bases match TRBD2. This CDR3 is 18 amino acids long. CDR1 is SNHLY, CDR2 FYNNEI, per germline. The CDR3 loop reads CTCRAGTSGGANWNEQFF. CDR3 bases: TGTACCTGCAGAGCCGGGACTAGCGGGGGGGCAAACTGGAATGAGCAGTTCTTC.

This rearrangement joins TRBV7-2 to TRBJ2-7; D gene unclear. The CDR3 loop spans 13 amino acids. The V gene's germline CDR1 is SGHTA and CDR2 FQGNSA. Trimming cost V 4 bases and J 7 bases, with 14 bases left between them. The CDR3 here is CASSSPRVPEQYF. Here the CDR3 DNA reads TGTGCCAGCAGCTCCCCCCGGGTCCCGGAGCAGTACTTC.

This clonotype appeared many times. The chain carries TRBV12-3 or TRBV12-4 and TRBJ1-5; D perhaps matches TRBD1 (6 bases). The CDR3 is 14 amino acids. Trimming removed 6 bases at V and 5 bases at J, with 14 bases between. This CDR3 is CASREQGGHQPQHF. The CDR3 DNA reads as TGTGCCAGCAGGGAACAGGGTGGCCATCAGCCCCAGCATTTT.

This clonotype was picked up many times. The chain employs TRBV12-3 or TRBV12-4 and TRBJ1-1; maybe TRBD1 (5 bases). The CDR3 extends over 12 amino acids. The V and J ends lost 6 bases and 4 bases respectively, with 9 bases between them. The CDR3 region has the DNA TGTGCCAGCAGGACTACAGGCACTGAAGCTTTCTTT. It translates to CASRTTGTEAFF.

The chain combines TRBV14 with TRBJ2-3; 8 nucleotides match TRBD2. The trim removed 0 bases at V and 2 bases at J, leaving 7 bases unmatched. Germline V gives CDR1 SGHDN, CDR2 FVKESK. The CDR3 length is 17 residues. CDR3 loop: CASSQDPGGSFTDTQYF. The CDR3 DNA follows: TGTGCCAGCAGCCAAGATCCGGGAGGGAGTTTCACAGATACGCAGTATTTT.

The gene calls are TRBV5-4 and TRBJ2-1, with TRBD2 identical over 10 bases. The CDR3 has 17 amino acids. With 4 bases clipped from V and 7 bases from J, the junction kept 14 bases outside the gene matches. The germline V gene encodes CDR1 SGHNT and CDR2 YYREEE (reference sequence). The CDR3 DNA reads TGTGCCAGCAGCCCAACCGGGACTAGCGCTACGCGAAATGAGCAGTTCTTC. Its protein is CASSPTGTSATRNEQFF. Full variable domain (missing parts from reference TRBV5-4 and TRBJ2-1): ETGVTQSPTHLIKTRGQQVTLRCSSQSGHNTVSWYQQALGQGPQFIFQYYREEENGRGNFPPRFSGLQFPNYSSELNVNALELDDSALYLCASSPTGTSATRNEQFFGPGTRLTVL.

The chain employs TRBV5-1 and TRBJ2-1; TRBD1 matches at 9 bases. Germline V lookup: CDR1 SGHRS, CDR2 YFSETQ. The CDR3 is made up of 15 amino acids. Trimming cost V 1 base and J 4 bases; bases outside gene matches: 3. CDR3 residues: CASSLMGTGYNEQFF. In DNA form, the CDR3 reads TGCGCCAGCAGCTTGATGGGGACAGGGTACAATGAGCAGTTCTTC. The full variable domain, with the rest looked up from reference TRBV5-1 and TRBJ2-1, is KAGVTQTPRYLIKTRGQQVTLSCSPISGHRSVSWYQQTPGQGLQFLFEYFSETQRNKGNFPGRFSGRQFSNSRSEMNVSTLELGDSALYLCASSLMGTGYNEQFFGPGTRLTVL.

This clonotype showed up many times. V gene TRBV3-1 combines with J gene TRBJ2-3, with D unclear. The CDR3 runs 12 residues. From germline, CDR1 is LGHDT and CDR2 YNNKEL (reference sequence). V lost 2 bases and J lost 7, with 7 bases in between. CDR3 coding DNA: TGTGCCAGCAGCCAACAGCATAATACGCAGTATTTT. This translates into CASSQQHNTQYF.

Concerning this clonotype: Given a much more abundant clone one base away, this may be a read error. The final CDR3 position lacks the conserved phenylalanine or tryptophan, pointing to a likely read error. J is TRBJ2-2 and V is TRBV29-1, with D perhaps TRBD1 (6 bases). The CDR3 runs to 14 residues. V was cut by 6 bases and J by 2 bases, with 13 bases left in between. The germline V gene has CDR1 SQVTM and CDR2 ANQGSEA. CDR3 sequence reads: CSVPGTLNTGELFY. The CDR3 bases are TGCAGCGTGCCCGGGACACTCAACACCGGGGAGCTGTTTTAT.

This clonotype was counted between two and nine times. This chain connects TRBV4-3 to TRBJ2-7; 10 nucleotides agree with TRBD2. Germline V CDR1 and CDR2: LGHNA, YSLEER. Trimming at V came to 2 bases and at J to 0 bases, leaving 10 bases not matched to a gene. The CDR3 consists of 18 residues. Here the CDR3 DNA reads TGCGCCAGCAGCCAACTTTTGGGGGCTAGCGGGAGCTCCTACGAGCAGTACTTC. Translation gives CASSQLLGASGSSYEQYF.

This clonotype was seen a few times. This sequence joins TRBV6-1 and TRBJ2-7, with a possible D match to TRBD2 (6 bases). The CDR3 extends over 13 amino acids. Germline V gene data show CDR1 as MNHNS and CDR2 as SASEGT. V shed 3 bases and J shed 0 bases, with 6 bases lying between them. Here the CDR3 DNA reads TGTGCCAGCAGTGAGGGACTCTCCTACGAGCAGTACTTC. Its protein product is CASSEGLSYEQYF.

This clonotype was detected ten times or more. The CDR3 DNA sequence: TGCAGTGCTCCAAGGCAGGACTCTAACAATGAGCAGTTCTTC. Translation gives CSAPRQDSNNEQFF. The gene calls are TRBV20-1 and TRBJ2-1, with D maybe TRBD2 (5 bases). This CDR3 has 14 amino acids. The germline CDR1 and CDR2 sequences are DFQATT and SNEGSKA (reference sequence). Trimming took 5 bases from V and 5 from J, leaving 16 bases between them.

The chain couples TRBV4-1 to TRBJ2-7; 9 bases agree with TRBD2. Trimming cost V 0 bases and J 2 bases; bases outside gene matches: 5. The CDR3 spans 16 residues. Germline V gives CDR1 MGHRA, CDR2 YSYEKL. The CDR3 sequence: CASSQESGGITYEQYF. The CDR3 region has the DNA TGCGCCAGCAGCCAAGAAAGCGGGGGGATTACCTACGAGCAGTACTTC.

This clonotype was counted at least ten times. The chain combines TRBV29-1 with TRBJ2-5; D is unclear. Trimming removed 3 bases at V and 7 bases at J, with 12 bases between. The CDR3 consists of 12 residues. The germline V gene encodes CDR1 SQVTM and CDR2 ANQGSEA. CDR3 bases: TGCAGCGTTGAGGCAGGCTCTTGGACCCAGTACTTC. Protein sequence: CSVEAGSWTQYF.

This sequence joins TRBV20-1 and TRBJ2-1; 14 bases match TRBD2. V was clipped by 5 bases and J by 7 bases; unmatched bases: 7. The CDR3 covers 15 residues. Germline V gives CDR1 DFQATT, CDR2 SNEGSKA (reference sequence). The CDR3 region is CSAGGGTSGSNEQFF. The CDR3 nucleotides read TGCAGTGCTGGGGGCGGGACTAGCGGGAGTAATGAGCAGTTCTTC.

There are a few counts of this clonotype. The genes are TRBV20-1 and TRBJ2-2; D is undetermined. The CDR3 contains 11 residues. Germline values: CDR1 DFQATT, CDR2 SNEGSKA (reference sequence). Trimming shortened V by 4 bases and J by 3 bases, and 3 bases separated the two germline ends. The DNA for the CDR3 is TGCAGTGCTATCGACACCGGGGAGCTGTTTTTT. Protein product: CSAIDTGELFF.

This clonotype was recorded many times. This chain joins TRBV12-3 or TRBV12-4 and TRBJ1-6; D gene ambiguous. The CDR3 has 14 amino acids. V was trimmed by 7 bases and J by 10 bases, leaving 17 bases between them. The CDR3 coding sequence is TGTGCCAGCACCCCAGGACCCTACGGCTCACCCCTCCACTTT. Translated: CASTPGPYGSPLHF.

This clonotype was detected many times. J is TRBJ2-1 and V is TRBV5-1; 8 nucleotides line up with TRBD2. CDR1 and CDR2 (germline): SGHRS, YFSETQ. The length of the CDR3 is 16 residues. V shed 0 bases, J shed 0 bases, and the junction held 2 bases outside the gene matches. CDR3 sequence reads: CASSLGTSLSYNEQFF. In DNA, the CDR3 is TGCGCCAGCAGCTTGGGGACTAGCCTCTCCTACAATGAGCAGTTCTTC.

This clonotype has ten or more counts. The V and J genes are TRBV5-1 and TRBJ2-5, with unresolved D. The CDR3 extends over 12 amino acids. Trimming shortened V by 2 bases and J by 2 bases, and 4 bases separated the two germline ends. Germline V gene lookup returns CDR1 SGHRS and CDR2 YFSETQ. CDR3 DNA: TGCGCCAGCAGCTTAAAACAAGAGACCCAGTACTTC. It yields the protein CASSLKQETQYF.

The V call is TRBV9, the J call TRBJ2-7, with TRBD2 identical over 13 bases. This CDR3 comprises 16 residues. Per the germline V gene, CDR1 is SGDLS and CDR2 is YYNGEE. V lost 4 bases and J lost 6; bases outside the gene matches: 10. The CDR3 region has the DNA TGTGCCAGCAGCCCACGGACTAGCGGGGGAACTGGCGAGCAGTACTTC. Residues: CASSPRTSGGTGEQYF.

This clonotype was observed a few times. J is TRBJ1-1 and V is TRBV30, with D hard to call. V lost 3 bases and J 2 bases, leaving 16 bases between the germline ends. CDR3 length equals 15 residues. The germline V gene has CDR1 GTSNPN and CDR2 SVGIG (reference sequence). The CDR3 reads CAWSTFGPGNTEAFF. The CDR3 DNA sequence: TGTGCCTGGAGCACCTTCGGTCCGGGAAACACTGAAGCTTTCTTT.

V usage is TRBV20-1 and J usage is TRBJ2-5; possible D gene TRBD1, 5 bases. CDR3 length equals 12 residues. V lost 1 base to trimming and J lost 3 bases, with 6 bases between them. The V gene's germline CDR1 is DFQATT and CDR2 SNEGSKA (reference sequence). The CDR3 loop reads CSARGQKETQYF. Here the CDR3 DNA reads TGCAGTGCTAGAGGACAGAAAGAGACCCAGTACTTC.